This section outlines one T cell receptor beta chain sequence together with its context. Its specificity is unknown. This sample was included in a study of shared clonotypes between healthy human individuals. Study-level findings and limits: Clonotypes shared by all four sorted-subset donors had higher generation probabilities than non-shared clonotypes.

The CDR3 is made up of 15 amino acids. The V gene's germline CDR1 is SGHRS and CDR2 YFSETQ. Trimming at V came to 1 base and at J to 5 bases, leaving 8 bases not matched to a gene. Splitting of CD4+ cells produced CD45RA+ naive and CD45RA-negative memory subsets. TCRdb's table, derived via immunoSEQ multiplex PCR, lists solely in-frame clones and lacks some. The table has 550,000 to 700,000 clones, around four fifths seen once. The sequencing input was memory CD4+ T cells sorted from blood. Subset: CD45RA-negative fraction. This sequence joins TRBV5-1 and TRBJ1-1; 7 bases are a match to TRBD1. The source of this sequence is a woman aged 30 to 39 in good health. CDR3 in DNA: TGCGCCAGCAGCTTGTATGAGGGGGCGCAAACTGAAGCTTTCTTT. As protein: CASSLYEGAQTEAFF.